The 20 T cell receptor beta chains below come from one sample, sequenced in a study of blood T cell repertoires in COVID-19. Sequencing used immunoSEQ multiplex PCR; TCRdb keeps in-frame clones, though not all of them. The table records tens of thousands of clones, just under 85% of them present only once. Source material: peripheral blood. These receptors all come from a man between 65 and 79 years old with acute or convalescent COVID-19.

V and J are TRBV4-1 and TRBJ2-1, with 8 bases matching TRBD2. The V gene's germline CDR1 is MGHRA and CDR2 YSYEKL. The CDR3 consists of 17 residues. Trimming at V came to 3 bases and at J to 2 bases, leaving 9 bases not matched to a gene. DNA of the CDR3: TGCGCCAGCAGCCAGCCCAATCGGGGGGGGACCTACAATGAGCAGTTCTTC. Protein: CASSQPNRGGTYNEQFF.

This chain connects TRBV6-5 to TRBJ1-4; the match to TRBD1 covers 9 bases. CDR3 size: 15 residues. Per the germline V gene, CDR1 is MNHEY and CDR2 is SVGAGI. Trimming took 6 bases from V and 4 from J; bases not matched to a gene: 6. The CDR3 is CASSKGQGNNEKLFF. The CDR3, as DNA: TGTGCCAGCAGCAAAGGACAGGGGAATAATGAAAAACTGTTTTTT.

This CDR3 is CASSGTRGETQYF. The CDR3 DNA follows: TGCGCCAGCAGTGGGACTAGAGGAGAGACCCAGTACTTC. The V gene is TRBV10-1, the J gene TRBJ2-5; TRBD2 agrees at 7 bases. Trimming at V came to 4 bases and at J to 4 bases, leaving 3 bases not matched to a gene. The CDR3 sequence is 13 residues long. Germline CDR1 is WNHNN and CDR2 is SYGVQD (reference sequence).

CDR3 amino acids: CAISQAGDRGSYEQYF. As DNA, the CDR3 is TGTGCCATCAGTCAAGCGGGAGATAGGGGGTCCTACGAGCAGTACTTC. This chain joins TRBV10-3 and TRBJ2-7; TRBD2 matches 8 bases. Germline CDR1 ENHRY, CDR2 SYGVKD. The CDR3 is 16 residues long. Trimming removed 5 bases from V and 1 base from J; junction bases left unmatched: 10.

This clone has just a few counts. The chain uses TRBV11-2 and TRBJ2-1, with 7 bases matching TRBD2. CDR3 length equals 15 residues. CDR1 is SGHAT and CDR2 is FQNNGV in the germline V gene. Unmatched junction bases numbered 6, after V lost 3 bases and J lost 4 bases. The CDR3 sequence is CASSFKGGNYNEQFF. The DNA for the CDR3 is TGTGCCAGCAGCTTTAAGGGAGGGAATTACAATGAGCAGTTCTTC.

This clone was counted a few times. The rearrangement links TRBV5-1 to TRBJ1-1; 8 nucleotides line up with TRBD1. CDR1 SGHRS and CDR2 YFSETQ come from the germline V gene. V lost 5 bases, J lost 1 base, and 4 bases stayed unmatched. The CDR3 has 14 residues. CDR3 DNA: TGCGCCAGCAGGCGGGGACAGGCGAACACTGAAGCTTTCTTT. This codes for CASRRGQANTEAFF.

The V and J genes are TRBV18 and TRBJ1-1; D not resolved. The germline CDR1 and CDR2 sequences are KGHSH and LQKENI. This CDR3 is 20 amino acids long. Trimming left V 6 bases short and J 2 bases short, with 31 bases between. CDR3 protein: CASSLEQRGPFRGSNTEAFF. The CDR3, as DNA: TGTGCCAGCTCCCTAGAACAGAGAGGGCCGTTCCGAGGGTCCAACACTGAAGCTTTCTTT.

The chain employs TRBV11-2 and TRBJ2-1, with a tentative D call TRBD1 (5 bases). Germline V gene data show CDR1 as SGHAT and CDR2 as FQNNGV. The germline V and J ends were trimmed by 1 base and 7 bases, with 11 bases remaining between them. The CDR3 runs 14 residues. CDR3 DNA: TGTGCCAGCAGCTTAGTTCCAGGGAATAATGAGCAGTTCTTC. Encoded protein: CASSLVPGNNEQFF.

In this sample, this clone turned up a few times. The chain links TRBV7-8 to TRBJ2-7; tentatively, D is TRBD1 (6 bases). Trimming removed 1 base at V and 0 bases at J, with 10 bases between. The CDR3 covers 15 residues. The germline V gene has CDR1 SGHVS and CDR2 FQNEAQ. The chain's CDR3 is CASSLVRDISYEQYF. CDR3 coding DNA: TGTGCCAGCAGCTTAGTACGGGACATCTCCTACGAGCAGTACTTC. Complete variable domain (other parts from reference TRBV7-8 and TRBJ2-7): GAGVSQSPRYKVAKRGQDVALRCDPISGHVSLFWYQQALGQGPEFLTYFQNEAQLDKSGLPSDRFFAERPEGSVSTLKIQRTQQEDSAVYLCASSLVRDISYEQYFGPGTRLTVT.

V gene TRBV7-2 combines with J gene TRBJ1-4; 9 bases are a match to TRBD1. This CDR3 region has 15 residues. With V trimmed by 4 bases and J by 6 bases, 6 bases remained unmatched. Germline CDR1 and CDR2: SGHTA and FQGNSA. This CDR3 reads CASSSSGQGHEKLFF. The CDR3 coding sequence is TGTGCCAGCAGCTCATCGGGACAGGGCCATGAAAAACTGTTTTTT. Full variable domain (remainder filled in from reference TRBV7-2 and TRBJ1-4): GAGVSQSPSNKVTEKGKDVELRCDPISGHTALYWYRQSLGQGLEFLIYFQGNSAPDKSGLPSDRFSAERTGGSVSTLTIQRTQQEDSAVYLCASSSSGQGHEKLFFGSGTQLSVL.

This rearrangement joins TRBV24-1 to TRBJ2-2, with 10 nucleotides matching TRBD1. V lost 3 bases and J lost 6; bases outside the gene matches: 6. CDR1 and CDR2 (germline): KGHDR, SFDVKD. CDR3 length equals 16 residues. For the CDR3, the DNA is TGTGCCACCAGTGATACTGGGACAGGGGTTGCCGGGGAGCTGTTTTTT. Amino acid sequence: CATSDTGTGVAGELFF.

The chain uses TRBV28 and TRBJ1-6; 8 bases match TRBD1. Germline V gene sequence: CDR1 MDHEN, CDR2 SYDVKM. V lost 5 bases, J lost 7 bases, and 4 bases stayed unmatched. The CDR3 extends over 14 amino acids. The CDR3 protein is CASSLGQENSPLHF. The CDR3 coding sequence is TGTGCCAGCAGTCTGGGACAGGAAAATTCACCCCTCCACTTT.

The rearrangement links TRBV19 to TRBJ2-5; 11 bases agree with TRBD1. After removal of 5 bases from V and 6 bases from J, the junction contained 8 bases not matched to a gene. The CDR3 is 15 residues long. Germline lookup yields CDR1 LNHDA and CDR2 SQIVND (reference sequence). CDR3 residues: CASSPRTGGVKTQYF. The CDR3 DNA is TGTGCCAGTAGTCCCAGGACAGGGGGCGTAAAGACCCAGTACTTC.

The gene calls are TRBV3-1 (or the pseudogene TRBV3-2) and TRBJ1-5; TRBD1 matches 9 bases. From germline, CDR1 is LGHDT and CDR2 YNNKEL (reference sequence). This CDR3 is 16 amino acids long. The trim removed 4 bases at V and 2 bases at J, leaving 6 bases unmatched. CDR3 sequence reads: CASSLWGQGGNQPQHF. DNA of the CDR3: TGTGCCAGCAGCCTTTGGGGACAGGGAGGCAATCAGCCCCAGCATTTT.

This rearrangement joins TRBV7-3 to TRBJ2-2; D is possibly TRBD1 (5 bases). The CDR3 is 13 amino acids. CDR1 is SGHTA, CDR2 FQGTGA, per germline. V shed 4 bases and J shed 8 bases, with 11 bases lying between them. CDR3 bases: TGTGCCAGCAGCTCGGGCCGACAGGGGGAGCTGTTTTTT. This translates into CASSSGRQGELFF.

V gene TRBV19 combines with J gene TRBJ1-4, with 7 bases fitting TRBD1. CDR1 and CDR2 from the germline V gene are LNHDA and SQIVND (reference sequence). This CDR3 is 14 amino acids long. Losses at the gene ends were 7 bases for V and 5 bases for J; bases not matched to a gene: 7. CDR3 loop: CASKTGAGNEKLFF. The CDR3 bases are TGTGCCAGTAAAACAGGGGCCGGGAATGAAAAACTGTTTTTT.

This clone was recorded a few times. The chain couples TRBV2 to TRBJ1-6; D may be TRBD1 (5 bases). This CDR3 is 14 amino acids long. Trimming took 0 bases from V and 8 from J, leaving 8 bases between them. Germline-derived CDR1 and CDR2 are SNHLY and FYNNEI. CDR3 DNA sequence: TGTGCCAGCAGTGAAGCGTGGGGGGATTCACCCCTCCACTTT. Its protein is CASSEAWGDSPLHF.

The genes are TRBV5-6 and TRBJ1-1; the D gene is possibly TRBD1 (5 bases). Looked up from germline, CDR1 is SGHDT and CDR2 is YYEEEE. The CDR3 extends over 15 amino acids. Trimming cost V 1 base and J 5 bases, with 15 bases left between them. DNA for the CDR3: TGTGCCAGCAGCTTGTATGGGGCCCCGGAAACTGAAGCTTTCTTT. Translated, it gives CASSLYGAPETEAFF.

The chain carries TRBV18 and TRBJ2-2, with TRBD2 as a possible D gene (6 bases). With 2 bases removed from V and 5 bases from J, the gap between germline ends came to 12 bases. CDR3 length: 15 amino acids. Germline V gives CDR1 KGHSH, CDR2 LQKENI. The CDR3 protein is CASSPTRGGTGELFF. As DNA, the CDR3 is TGTGCCAGCTCACCAACCCGTGGGGGGACCGGGGAGCTGTTTTTT.

This clone has more than one count but fewer than ten. This chain links TRBV7-6 with TRBJ1-3; TRBD1 might be the D (5 bases). V shed 5 bases and J shed 0 bases, with 14 bases lying between them. The CDR3 runs to 16 residues. Germline CDR1 SGHVS, CDR2 FNYEAQ. CDR3 nucleotide sequence: TGTGCCAGCAGCCAAGGACACCTGAGCTCTGGAAACACCATATATTTT. Protein: CASSQGHLSSGNTIYF. The variable domain in full, completed from reference TRBV7-6 and TRBJ1-3, reads GAGVSQSPRYKVTKRGQDVALRCDPISGHVSLYWYRQALGQGPEFLTYFNYEAQQDKSGLPNDRFSAERPEGSISTLTIQRTEQRDSAMYRCASSQGHLSSGNTIYFGEGSWLTVV.